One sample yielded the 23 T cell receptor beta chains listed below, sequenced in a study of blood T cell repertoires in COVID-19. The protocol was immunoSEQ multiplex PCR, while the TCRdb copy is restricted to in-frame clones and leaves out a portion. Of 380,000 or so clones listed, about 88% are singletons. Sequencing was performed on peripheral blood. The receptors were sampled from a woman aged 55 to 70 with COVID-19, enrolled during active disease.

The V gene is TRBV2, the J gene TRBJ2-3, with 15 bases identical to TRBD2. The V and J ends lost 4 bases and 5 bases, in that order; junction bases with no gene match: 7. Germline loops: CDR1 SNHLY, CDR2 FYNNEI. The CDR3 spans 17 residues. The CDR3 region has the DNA TGTGCCAGCAGTGGGACTAGCGGGGGGGCCCCCTTAGATACGCAGTATTTT. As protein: CASSGTSGGAPLDTQYF.

The CDR3 nucleotides read TGCGCCAGCCAATTACAGCCAACGGGGGAAAAACTGTTTTTT. It translates to CASQLQPTGEKLFF. The chain carries TRBV5-1 and TRBJ1-4; D gene unclear. Trimming cost V 7 bases and J 8 bases, with 18 bases left between them. CDR1 and CDR2 (germline): SGHRS, YFSETQ. CDR3 length: 14 residues.

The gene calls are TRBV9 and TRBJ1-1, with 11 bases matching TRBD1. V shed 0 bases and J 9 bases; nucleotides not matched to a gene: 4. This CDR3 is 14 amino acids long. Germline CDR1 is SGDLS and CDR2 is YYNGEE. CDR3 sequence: CASSVAGQGAKAFF. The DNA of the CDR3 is TGTGCCAGCAGCGTAGCTGGACAGGGGGCTAAAGCTTTCTTT.

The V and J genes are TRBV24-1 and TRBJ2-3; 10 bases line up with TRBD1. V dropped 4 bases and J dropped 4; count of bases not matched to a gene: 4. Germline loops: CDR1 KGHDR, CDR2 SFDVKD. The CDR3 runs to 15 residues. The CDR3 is CATSDPTGGADTQYF. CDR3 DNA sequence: TGTGCCACCAGTGACCCGACAGGGGGCGCAGATACGCAGTATTTT.

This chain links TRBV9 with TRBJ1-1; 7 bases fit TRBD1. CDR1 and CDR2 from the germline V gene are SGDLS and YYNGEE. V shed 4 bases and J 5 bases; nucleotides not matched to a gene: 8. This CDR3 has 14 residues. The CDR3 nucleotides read TGTGCCAGCAGCCAGACAGGGTCAGGGACTGAAGCTTTCTTT. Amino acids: CASSQTGSGTEAFF.

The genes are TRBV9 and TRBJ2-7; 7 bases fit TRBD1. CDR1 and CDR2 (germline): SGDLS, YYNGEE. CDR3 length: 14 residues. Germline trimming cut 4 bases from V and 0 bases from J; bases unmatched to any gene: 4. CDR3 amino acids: CASSLTGVSYEQYF. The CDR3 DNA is TGTGCCAGCAGCCTAACAGGGGTCTCCTACGAGCAGTACTTC.

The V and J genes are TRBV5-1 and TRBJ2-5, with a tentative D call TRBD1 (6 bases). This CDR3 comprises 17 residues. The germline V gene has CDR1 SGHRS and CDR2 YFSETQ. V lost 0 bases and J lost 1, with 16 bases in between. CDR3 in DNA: TGCGCCAGCAGCTTGGGAGTCGGACAGACCTTCCAAGAGACCCAGTACTTC. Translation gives CASSLGVGQTFQETQYF.

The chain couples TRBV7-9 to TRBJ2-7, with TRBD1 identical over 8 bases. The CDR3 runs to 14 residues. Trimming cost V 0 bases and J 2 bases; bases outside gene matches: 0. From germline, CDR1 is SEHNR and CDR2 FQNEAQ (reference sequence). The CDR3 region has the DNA TGTGCCAGCAGCTTAGCGGGACAGGCCTACGAGCAGTACTTC. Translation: CASSLAGQAYEQYF.

The CDR3 region has the DNA TGCGCCAGCAGCTTGGGTCTAGCGGGGGCGGAAAACAATGAGCAGTTCTTC. Translating gives CASSLGLAGAENNEQFF. The chain couples TRBV5-1 to TRBJ2-1, with 10 bases that match TRBD2. V shed 0 bases and J 5 bases; nucleotides not matched to a gene: 8. The CDR3 spans 17 residues. Germline CDR1 reads SGHRS; CDR2 reads YFSETQ. Full variable domain (outside the CDR3, taken from reference TRBV5-1 and TRBJ2-1): KAGVTQTPRYLIKTRGQQVTLSCSPISGHRSVSWYQQTPGQGLQFLFEYFSETQRNKGNFPGRFSGRQFSNSRSEMNVSTLELGDSALYLCASSLGLAGAENNEQFFGPGTRLTVL.

CDR3 amino acids: CASSRGGGSQETQYF. The CDR3 region has the DNA TGTGCCAGCAGTAGGGGCGGGGGATCCCAAGAGACCCAGTACTTC. This chain uses TRBV6-6 with TRBJ2-5, with 7 bases matching TRBD2. J lost 1 base, V lost 5 bases, and 7 bases had no gene match. Per the germline V gene, CDR1 is MNHNY and CDR2 is SVGAGI (reference sequence). The CDR3 covers 15 residues.

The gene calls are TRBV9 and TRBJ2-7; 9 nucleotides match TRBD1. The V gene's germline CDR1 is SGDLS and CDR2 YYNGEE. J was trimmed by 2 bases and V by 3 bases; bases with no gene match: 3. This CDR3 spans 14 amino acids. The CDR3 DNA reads TGTGCCAGCAGCGGGGGACAGGGTCCCTACGAGCAGTACTTC. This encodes CASSGGQGPYEQYF.

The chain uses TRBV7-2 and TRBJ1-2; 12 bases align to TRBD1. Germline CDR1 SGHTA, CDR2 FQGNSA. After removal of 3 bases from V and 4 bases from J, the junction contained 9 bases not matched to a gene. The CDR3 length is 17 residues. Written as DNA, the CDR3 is TGTGCCAGCAGCTTGCCCGGGACAGGGGGCATTGTCTATGGCTACACCTTC. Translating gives CASSLPGTGGIVYGYTF.

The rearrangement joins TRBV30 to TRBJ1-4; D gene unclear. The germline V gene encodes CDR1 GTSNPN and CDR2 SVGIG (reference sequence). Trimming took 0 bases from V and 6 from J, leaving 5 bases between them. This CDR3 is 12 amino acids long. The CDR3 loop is CAWSVRDEKLFF. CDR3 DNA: TGTGCCTGGAGTGTCCGTGATGAAAAACTGTTTTTT.

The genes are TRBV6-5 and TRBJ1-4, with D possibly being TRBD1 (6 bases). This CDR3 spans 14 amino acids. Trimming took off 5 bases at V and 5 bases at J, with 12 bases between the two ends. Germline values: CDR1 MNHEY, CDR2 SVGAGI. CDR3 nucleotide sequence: TGTGCCAGCAGTCGAGACAGGAGCAATGAAAAACTGTTTTTT. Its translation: CASSRDRSNEKLFF.

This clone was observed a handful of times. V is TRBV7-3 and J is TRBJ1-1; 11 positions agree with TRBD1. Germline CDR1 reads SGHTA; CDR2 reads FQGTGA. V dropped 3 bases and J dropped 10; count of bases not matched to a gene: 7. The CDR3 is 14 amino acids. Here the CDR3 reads CASSLDRGPAGAFF. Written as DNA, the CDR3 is TGTGCCAGCAGCTTGGACAGGGGGCCGGCCGGAGCTTTCTTT.

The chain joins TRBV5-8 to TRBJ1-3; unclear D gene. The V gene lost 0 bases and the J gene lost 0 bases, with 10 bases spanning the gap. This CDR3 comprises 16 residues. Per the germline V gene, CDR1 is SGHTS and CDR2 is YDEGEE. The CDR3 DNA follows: TGTGCCAGCAGCTTGGCGGTGAGCTTCTCTGGAAACACCATATATTTT. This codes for CASSLAVSFSGNTIYF.

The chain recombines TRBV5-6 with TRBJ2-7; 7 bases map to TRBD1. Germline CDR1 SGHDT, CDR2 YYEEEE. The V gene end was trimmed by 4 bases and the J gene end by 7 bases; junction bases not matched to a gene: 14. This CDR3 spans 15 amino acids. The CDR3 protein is CASSRWDSPIFEQYF. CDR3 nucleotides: TGTGCCAGCAGCCGGTGGGACAGTCCTATTTTTGAGCAGTACTTC.

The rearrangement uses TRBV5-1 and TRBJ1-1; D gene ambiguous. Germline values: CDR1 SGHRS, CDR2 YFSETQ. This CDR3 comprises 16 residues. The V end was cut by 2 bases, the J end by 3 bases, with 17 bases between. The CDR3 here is CASSLIVYPRDTEAFF. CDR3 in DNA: TGCGCCAGCAGCTTAATCGTCTACCCCCGGGACACTGAAGCTTTCTTT.

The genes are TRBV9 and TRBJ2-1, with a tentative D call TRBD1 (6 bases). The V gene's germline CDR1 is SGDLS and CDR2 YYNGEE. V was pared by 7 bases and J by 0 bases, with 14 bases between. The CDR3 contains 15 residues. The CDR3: CASGQTASSYNEQFF. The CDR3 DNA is TGTGCCAGCGGACAGACAGCCAGCTCCTACAATGAGCAGTTCTTC.

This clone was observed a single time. The CDR3 region is CSAKLAGGVGEQFF. In DNA form, the CDR3 reads TGCAGCGCCAAACTAGCGGGGGGGGTAGGTGAGCAGTTCTTC. The V call is TRBV29-1, the J call TRBJ2-1; 13 positions agree with TRBD2. J lost 9 bases, V lost 7 bases, and 9 bases had no gene match. Looked up from germline, CDR1 is SQVTM and CDR2 is ANQGSEA. The CDR3 runs to 14 residues.

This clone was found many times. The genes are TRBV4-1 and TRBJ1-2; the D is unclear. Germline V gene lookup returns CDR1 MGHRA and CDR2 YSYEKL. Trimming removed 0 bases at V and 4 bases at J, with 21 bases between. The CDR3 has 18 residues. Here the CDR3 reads CASSQDWARTTAPYGYTF. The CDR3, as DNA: TGCGCCAGCAGCCAAGATTGGGCAAGGACTACAGCCCCCTATGGCTACACCTTC.

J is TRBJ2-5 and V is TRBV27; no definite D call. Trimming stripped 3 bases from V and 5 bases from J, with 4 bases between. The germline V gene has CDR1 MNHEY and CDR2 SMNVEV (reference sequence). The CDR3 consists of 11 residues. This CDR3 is CASSFLETQYF. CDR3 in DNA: TGTGCCAGCAGTTTTCTGGAGACCCAGTACTTC.

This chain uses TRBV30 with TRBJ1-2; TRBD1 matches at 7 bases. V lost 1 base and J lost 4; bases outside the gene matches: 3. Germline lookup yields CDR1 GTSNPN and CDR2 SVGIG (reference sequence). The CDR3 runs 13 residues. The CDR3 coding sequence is TGTGCCTGGAGTGGCGCAGGGGGCTATGGCTACACCTTC. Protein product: CAWSGAGGYGYTF.